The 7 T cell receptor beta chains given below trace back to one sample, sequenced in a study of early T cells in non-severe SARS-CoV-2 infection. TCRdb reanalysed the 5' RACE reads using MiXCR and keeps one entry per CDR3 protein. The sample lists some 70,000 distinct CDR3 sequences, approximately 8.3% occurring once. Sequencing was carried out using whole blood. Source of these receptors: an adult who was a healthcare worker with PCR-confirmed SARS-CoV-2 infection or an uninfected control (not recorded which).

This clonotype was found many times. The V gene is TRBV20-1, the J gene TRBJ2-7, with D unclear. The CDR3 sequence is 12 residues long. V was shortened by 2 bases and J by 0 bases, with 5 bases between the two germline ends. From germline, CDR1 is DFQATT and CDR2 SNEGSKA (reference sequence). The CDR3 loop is CSARLDSYEQYF. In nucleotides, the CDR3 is TGCAGTGCTAGACTCGACTCCTACGAGCAGTACTTC.

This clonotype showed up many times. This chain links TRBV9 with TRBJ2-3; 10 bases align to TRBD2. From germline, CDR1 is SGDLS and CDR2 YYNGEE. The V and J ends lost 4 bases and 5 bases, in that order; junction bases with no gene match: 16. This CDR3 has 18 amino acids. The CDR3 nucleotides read TGTGCCAGCAGCCCGATGCCCGTTGGAGCGGGAGGGGTAGATACGCAGTATTTT. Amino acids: CASSPMPVGAGGVDTQYF.

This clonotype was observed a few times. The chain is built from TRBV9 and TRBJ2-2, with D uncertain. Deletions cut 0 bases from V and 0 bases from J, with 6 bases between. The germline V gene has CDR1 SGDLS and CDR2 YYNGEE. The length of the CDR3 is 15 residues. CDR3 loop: CASSVVATNTGELFF. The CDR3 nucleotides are TGTGCCAGCAGCGTAGTTGCTACGAACACCGGGGAGCTGTTTTTT.

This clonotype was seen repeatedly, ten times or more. CDR3 DNA: TGCAGCCTCGGGTCGACCCGCCAAGAGACCCAGTACTTC. This gives the protein CSLGSTRQETQYF. This rearrangement joins TRBV29-1 to TRBJ2-5; D remains unclear. Germline V lookup: CDR1 SQVTM, CDR2 ANQGSEA. The CDR3 runs 13 residues. Trimming stripped 8 bases from V and 1 base from J, with 14 bases between.

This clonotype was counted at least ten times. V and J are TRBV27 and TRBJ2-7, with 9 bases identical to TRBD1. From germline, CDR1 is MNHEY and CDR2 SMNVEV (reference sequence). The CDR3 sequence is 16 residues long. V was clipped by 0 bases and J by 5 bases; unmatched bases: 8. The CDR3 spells CASSLSAGTGLHEQYF. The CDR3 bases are TGTGCCAGCAGTTTATCCGCCGGGACAGGGCTCCACGAGCAGTACTTC.

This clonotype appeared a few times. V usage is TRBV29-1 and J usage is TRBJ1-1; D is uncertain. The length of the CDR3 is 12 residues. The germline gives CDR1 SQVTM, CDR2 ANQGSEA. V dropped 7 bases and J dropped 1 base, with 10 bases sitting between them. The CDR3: CSGLDSNTEAFF. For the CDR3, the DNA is TGCAGCGGACTAGACTCGAACACTGAAGCTTTCTTT.

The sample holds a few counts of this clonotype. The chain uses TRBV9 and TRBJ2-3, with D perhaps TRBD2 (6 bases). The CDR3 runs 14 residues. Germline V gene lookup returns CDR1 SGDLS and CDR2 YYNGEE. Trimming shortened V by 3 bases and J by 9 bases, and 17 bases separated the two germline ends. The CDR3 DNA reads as TGTGCCAGCAGCGCTGCGGAGGGGATCACCACGCAGTATTTT. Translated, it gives CASSAAEGITTQYF.